The sequence of this T cell receptor beta chain was determined in a study of shared clonotypes between healthy human individuals (dated by TCRdb to 2018 to 2020). Context from the whole study: The cohort included a few men and two women between 18 and 49 years of age. Per donor, leukapheresis produced somewhere between about 0.9 and 10 billion PBMCs. To increase sequencing depth and limit assay-specific biases, TCR repertoire library preparation and sequencing were carried out by different laboratories using diverse techniques. For each donor, CD4 naive and CD4 memory were each given three plates, CD8 naive was given two plates, and CD8 memory was given one plate. To estimate repertoire size and how much clonotype sharing occurs between individuals, the study deeply sequenced the blood TCR repertoires of about five healthy adults. Overall results and qualifications from the work: Based on pairwise subsampling, the degree of clonotype sharing among donors was expected to be affected by sequencing depth. Sampling was restricted to blood, and TCR repertoires in tissue are likely to differ from TCR repertoires in blood. Compared with non-shared clonotypes, the clonotypes found in all four sorted-subset donors had higher generation probabilities. Even with the large sequencing depth, rarefaction of the sorted-subset datasets indicated that sequencing was incomplete. Because the study included a small number of donors, the genetic and exposure-history diversity represented was limited. Naive subsets generally had larger estimated clonotype richness than memory subsets did. Sharing across a few donors was observed for roughly 5% of naive CD4, about 4% of naive CD8, 2% to 2.5% of memory CD4, and about 0.4% of memory CD8 clonotypes.

Donors were healthy HIV-negative adults with no recently reported acute infections or vaccinations. Every donor was a Caucasian adult residing in Nashville, Tennessee, USA. CD4+ T cells were enriched by magnetic negative selection, after which naive cells were positively selected on CD45RA and the negative fraction was taken as the memory subset. Blood was obtained by leukapheresis, after which PBMCs were separated by Ficoll-Histopaque density gradient centrifugation and cryopreserved in liquid nitrogen vapor phase. Analytical flow cytometry was used to check the purity and quantity of each magnetically sorted T cell population. Genomic DNA was isolated from each sorted fraction and quantified by UV absorbance on a Nanodrop 2000c. Worth noting for this clone: What this receptor recognizes is not known. No much larger clone exists at a distance of one base, and base qualities are not known.

TCR CDR3 regions were amplified from genomic DNA by multiplex PCR using the deep immunoSEQ assay. Extracted genomic DNA from each cell subset was distributed evenly across all wells of several immunoSEQ 96-well plates, and each plate was treated as a replicate. For sorted subsets, 200 to 250 ng of genomic DNA, equivalent to 30,000 or so T cell genomes, went into each replicate PCR. The purified libraries were quantified using a Qubit 3.0 fluorometer, sized with a Bioanalyzer 2100, and then quantified again using the KAPA Library Quantification kit. Every immunoSEQ 96-well plate was sequenced on a dedicated single-read 150-cycle Illumina NextSeq 550 flow cell. The study's processing was this. Because the immunoSEQ output held only junctional sequences and lacked quality scores, the filtering could not match the filtering applied to full-length reads. To assign V/J genes and CDR3, sequences were annotated using PyIR, a Python wrapper for IgBLAST v1.9, with IMGT germline references. Reads were removed for weak V/J assignments (E-value above 1e-6), missing CDR3, stop codons, out-of-frame junctions, or ambiguous translated residues. A V3J clonotype was defined by an identical inferred V gene, J gene, and CDR3 amino acid sequence. To compute the percentage overlap between repertoires, the number of shared unique clonotypes was divided by the size of the smaller repertoire. RTK rarefaction, the Chao1 estimator, and Recon v2.1 estimates of unobserved clonotypes were used to assess repertoire richness. Generation probabilities were computed with OLGA for all TCRbeta clonotypes obtained by the gDNA method from a handful of donors. The source is immuneACCESS, and TCRdb retained only in-frame sequences with V and J called. Part of the clones is not carried over; for the studies checked, unresolved V genes explain less than half of this, and the remainder is unexplained. That table furnishes V, J and clone size, whereas the DNA furnished D and trimming. A total of approximately 2,300,000 clones appear in this sample, around 90% of them only once. Of the sample, about 0.41% falls within the top ten clones.

CDR1 and CDR2 are drawn from the germline V gene: MDHEN, SYDVKM. At the junction V is shortened by 4 bases and J by 1 base, with 16 bases in between. From its cysteine to its phenylalanine, the CDR3 spans 17 amino acids. The DNA shown is the 51-base CDR3, in frame from base 1. The specimen was naive CD4+ T cells from PBMCs. What the cell subset or site label conveys for this sample: CD45RA+ positively selected. This chain joins TRBV28 to TRBJ2-2; the D gene is perhaps TRBD2, on 5 matching bases. This TCR was sampled from a man between 18 and 35 years old in good health. Some clones in this sample may be carry-over from other donors' samples. The CDR3 region: CASSYPPRRLNTGELFF. The nucleotide sequence is TGTGCCAGCAGTTACCCCCCTAGGAGGCTGAACACCGGGGAGCTGTTTTTT.